These 2 T cell receptor beta chains share one sample of origin, sequenced in a study of follicular helper T cells after annual influenza vaccination. This table comes from immunoSEQ multiplex PCR, and its TCRdb copy is limited to in-frame clones, with some not included. The sample holds 10,000 or so clones, about four fifths seen once. The time point denotes: 2014-2015 season, 7 days after vaccination. The sample in question was CXCR5- memory CD4+ T cells sorted from blood, obtained 7 days after influenza vaccination. The receptors were sampled from an adult who received the influenza vaccine.

The V and J genes are TRBV7-2 and TRBJ1-5; D is unresolved. This CDR3 comprises 16 residues. V was pared by 5 bases and J by 2 bases, with 16 bases between. Germline CDR1 is SGHTA and CDR2 is FQGNSA. CDR3 nucleotide sequence: TGTGCCAGCAGCATCGATCCTCCGCAGGGCAATCAGCCCCAGCATTTT. Residues: CASSIDPPQGNQPQHF.

This chain links TRBV5-1 with TRBJ2-6; TRBD1 might be the D (5 bases). Germline-derived CDR1 and CDR2 are SGHRS and YFSETQ. Between the trimmed V and J ends, which lost 4 bases and 4 bases, there was a span of 15 bases. CDR3 length: 16 amino acids. The DNA of the CDR3 is TGCGCCAGCAGCACCGGACGGCACAGGGGGGCCAACGTCCTGACTTTC. Its translation: CASSTGRHRGANVLTF.